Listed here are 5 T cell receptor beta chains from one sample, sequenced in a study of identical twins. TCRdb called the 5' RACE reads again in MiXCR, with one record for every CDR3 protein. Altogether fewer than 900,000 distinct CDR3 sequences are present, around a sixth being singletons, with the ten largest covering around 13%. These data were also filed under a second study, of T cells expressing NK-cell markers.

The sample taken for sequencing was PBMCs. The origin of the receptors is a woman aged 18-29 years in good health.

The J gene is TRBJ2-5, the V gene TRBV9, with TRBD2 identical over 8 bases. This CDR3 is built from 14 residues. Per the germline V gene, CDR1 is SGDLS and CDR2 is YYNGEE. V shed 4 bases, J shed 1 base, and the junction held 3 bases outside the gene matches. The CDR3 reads CASSIGGVQETQYF. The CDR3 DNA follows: TGTGCCAGCAGCATCGGGGGGGTCCAAGAGACCCAGTACTTC.

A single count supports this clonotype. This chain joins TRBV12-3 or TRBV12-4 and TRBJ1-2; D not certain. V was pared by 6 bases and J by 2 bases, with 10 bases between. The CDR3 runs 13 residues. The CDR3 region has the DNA TGTGCCAGCAGCCCCCGGACGAACTATGGCTACACCTTC. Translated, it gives CASSPRTNYGYTF.

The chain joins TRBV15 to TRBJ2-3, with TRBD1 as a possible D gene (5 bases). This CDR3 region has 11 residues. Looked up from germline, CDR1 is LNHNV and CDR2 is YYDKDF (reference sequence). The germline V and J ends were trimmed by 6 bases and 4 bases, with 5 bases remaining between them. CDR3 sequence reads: CATRGADTQYF. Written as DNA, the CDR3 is TGTGCCACCAGAGGGGCAGATACGCAGTATTTT. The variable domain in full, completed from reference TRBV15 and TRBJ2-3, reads DAMVIQNPRYQVTQFGKPVTLSCSQTLNHNVMYWYQQKSSQAPKLLFHYYDKDFNNEADTPDNFQSRRPNTSFCFLDIRSPGLGDTAMYLCATRGADTQYFGPGTRLTVL.

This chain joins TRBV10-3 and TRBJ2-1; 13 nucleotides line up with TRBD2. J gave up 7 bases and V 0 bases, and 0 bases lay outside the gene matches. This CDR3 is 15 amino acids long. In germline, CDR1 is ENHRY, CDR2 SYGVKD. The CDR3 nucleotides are TGTGCCATCAGTGAGTCGACTAGCGGGAGGAATGAGCAGTTCTTC. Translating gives CAISESTSGRNEQFF.

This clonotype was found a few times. In DNA, the CDR3 is TGCGCCAGCAGCCAAGAGCAGGACAGGAGCTATGGCTACACCTTC. Protein product: CASSQEQDRSYGYTF. J is TRBJ1-2 and V is TRBV4-1; 7 bases fit TRBD1. There are 15 residues in the CDR3. Germline V gene data show CDR1 as MGHRA and CDR2 as YSYEKL. V trimming: 0 bases; J trimming: 4 bases; junction bases outside the gene matches: 5.